Presented here are 18 T cell receptor delta chains from one specimen sequenced in a study of γδ T cells in repeated Plasmodium falciparum infection. Bulk repertoires came from Vgamma9/Vdelta2+ or Vdelta2-negative gammadelta T cells flow-sorted from PBMC. TCRdb reprocessed the multiplex PCR reads using CATT. The table lists around 57,000 delta-chain clones, 1.7% of them singletons. Sequencing was carried out using gamma-delta T cells from blood. The source is a pool of human donors (malaria-infected and uninfected, not separated).

For this clone: The protein in TCRdb stems from a much larger clone and differs at residue 14 from this DNA's translation, likely a read error; here the protein is translated from the DNA. The V call is TRDV1, the J call TRDJ1, with 9 bases that match TRDD3. V shed 4 bases and J 3 bases; nucleotides not matched to a gene: 30. The CDR3 is made up of 23 amino acids. Germline lookup yields CDR1 TSWWSYY and CDR2 QGS. This CDR3 reads CALGATVPSPTGGHAGWSDKLIF. The CDR3 DNA is TGTGCTCTTGGGGCAACGGTACCCTCCCCTACTGGGGGACACGCTGGGTGGTCCGATAAACTCATCTTT.

As for this clone: Only one base separates this from a far larger clonotype, so it likely reflects a read error. The sample carries other DNA sequences with the same CDR3. The chain recombines TRDV1 with TRDJ3, with 12 bases matching TRDD3. In germline, CDR1 is TSWWSYY, CDR2 QGS. The CDR3 loop spans 24 amino acids. CDR3 residues: CALGERPYLPTGGYFSWDTRQMFF. The DNA of the CDR3 is TGTGCCCTTGGGGAAAGGCCCTACCTTCCAACTGGGGGATACTTCTCCTGGGACACCCGACAGATGTTTTTC.

This clone has only a few counts. This DNA's translation and the protein TCRdb lists, from a much larger clone, do not match at residue 17, likely due to a read error; the protein shown is translated from the DNA. The J gene is TRDJ1, the V gene TRDV1; 11 bases are a match to TRDD3. Losses at the gene ends were 3 bases for V and 0 bases for J; bases not matched to a gene: 27. Germline V gives CDR1 TSWWSYY, CDR2 QGS. This CDR3 is built from 24 residues. The CDR3 here is CALGDLPRVDALGDTEHNTDKLIF. The CDR3 nucleotides are TGTGCTCTTGGGGATCTTCCTAGGGTCGATGCGCTGGGGGATACCGAACACAACACCGATAAACTCATCTTT.

This clone is deemed medium-sized (0.01 to 0.1%). The identical CDR3 is also encoded by other nucleotide sequences in the sample. The V call is TRDV1, the J call TRDJ1; 12 nucleotides line up with TRDD3. This CDR3 has 19 residues. Germline V gene data show CDR1 as TSWWSYY and CDR2 as QGS. The J segment lost 1 base and the V segment lost 5 bases, leaving 14 bases of the junction unmatched. In DNA, the CDR3 is TGTGCTCTTGGGATAAGGGGCTACTGGGGGATACAACCCACCGATAAACTCATCTTT. Protein: CALGIRGYWGIQPTDKLIF.

A word on this clone: The TCRdb protein, from a much larger clone, departs from this DNA's translation at residue 18, likely by read error; the protein shown derives from the DNA. The chain carries TRDV1 and TRDJ1; 8 nucleotides align to TRDD3. Matching the DNA to germline supplied the J gene, which TCRdb does not give. This CDR3 spans 28 amino acids. Per the germline V gene, CDR1 is TSWWSYY and CDR2 is QGS. The J segment lost 6 bases and the V segment lost 5 bases, leaving 50 bases of the junction unmatched. The CDR3 spells CALGNQRTLRGLTYYWGVQREYTHKLIF. In DNA, the CDR3 is TGTGCTCTTGGGAACCAACGGACATTACGGGGGCTTACCTATTACTGGGGGGTACAAAGAGAGTATACGCATAAACTCATCTTT.

Note on this clone: A far larger clone is a single base away, which makes a read error likely. Other DNA sequences in the sample encode the same CDR3. The chain links TRDV1 to TRDJ1, with D tentatively TRDD3 (5 bases). V lost 3 bases and J lost 10, with 24 bases in between. The CDR3 length is 16 residues. CDR1 is TSWWSYY and CDR2 is QGS in the germline V gene. CDR3 sequence: CALGDPYPGGPVGLIF. In DNA, the CDR3 is TGTGCTCTTGGGGACCCATACCCCGGGGGCCCAGTTGGACTCATCTTT.

This clone was picked up many times. TCRdb shows a much larger clone's protein in place of this DNA's translation, and the two differ at residue 12, likely through a read error; the protein shown is translated from the DNA. The rearrangement joins TRDV1 to TRDJ1; 7 nucleotides agree with TRDD3. Germline CDR1 reads TSWWSYY; CDR2 reads QGS. V was pared by 0 bases and J by 1 base, with 26 bases of the junction left unmatched. The CDR3 totals 23 residues. CDR3 nucleotides: TGTGCTCTTGGGGAACTTGACCTACTCTGGGGGGTCGTACCTCCTTTGTCCACCGATAAACTCATCTTT. Translated: CALGELDLLWGVVPPLSTDKLIF.

This clone was seen a handful of times. TCRdb's protein, taken from a much larger clone, differs from this DNA's translation at residue 10, likely owing to a read error; the protein displayed comes from the DNA. CDR3 nucleotide sequence: TGTGCTCTTGGGGAACCTAACGCTTCCTGGAGATTCTTCTACTGGGGGATCACCGATAAACTCATCTTT. Translating it yields CALGEPNASWRFFYWGITDKLIF. V gene TRDV1 combines with J gene TRDJ1; 10 bases align to TRDD3. J was trimmed by 1 base and V by 1 base; bases with no gene match: 24. Germline V CDR1 and CDR2: TSWWSYY, QGS. The CDR3 has 23 amino acids.

As to this clone: A much bigger clone sits one base away, suggesting this may be a read error. The same CDR3 can be traced to other DNA sequences in this sample. The chain combines TRDV1 with TRDJ2, with 13 bases identical to TRDD3. The CDR3 runs 21 residues. Per germline, CDR1 TSWWSYY and CDR2 QGS. Unmatched junction bases numbered 21, after V lost 3 bases and J lost 8 bases. The CDR3 is CALGEANSYLYWGIRAAQLFF. The DNA of the CDR3 is TGTGCTCTTGGGGAGGCCAATTCCTACTTGTACTGGGGGATACGTGCGGCACAACTCTTCTTT.

This clone has more than one count but fewer than ten. TCRdb lists the protein of a much larger clone for this DNA, which differs at residue 12, so this is likely a read error; the protein given here is translated from the DNA itself. The chain employs TRDV3 and TRDJ1; TRDD2 matches 8 bases. Trimming removed 3 bases from V and 0 bases from J; junction bases left unmatched: 36. Germline V gene sequence: CDR1 TVYSNPD, CDR2 GDNSRS (reference sequence). The CDR3 has 24 residues. CDR3 sequence: CAFTALRPSYIHTGIARYTDKLIF. The DNA for the CDR3 is TGTGCCTTCACAGCTCTAAGGCCTTCCTATATACATACCGGCATTGCTCGGTACACCGATAAACTCATCTTT.

At least ten counts were recorded for this clone. TCRdb's protein for this DNA is that of a much larger clone and differs from the translation at residue 10, likely a read error; the protein shown is the DNA translation. This chain joins TRDV1 and TRDJ4; a possible D gene is TRDD2 (5 bases). Germline V gene sequence: CDR1 TSWWSYY, CDR2 QGS. V was trimmed by 0 bases and J by 1 base, leaving 21 bases between them. The CDR3 contains 18 residues. The CDR3 DNA sequence: TGTGCTCTTGGGGAACTTACCCTACGGTGCTACGCAGTCAGACCCCTGATCTTT. Encoded protein: CALGELTLRCYAVRPLIF.

This clone has ten or more counts. A read error likely explains this, since a far larger clone differs by one base. This sample includes further DNA sequences coding for the same CDR3. The rearrangement links TRDV1 to TRDJ1; 8 bases fit TRDD3. The germline gives CDR1 TSWWSYY, CDR2 QGS. CDR3 length: 17 amino acids. DNA for the CDR3: TGTGCTCTCGGGGAAGGAACTTTGGGGGATTACACGGATAAACTCATCTTT. Translation gives CALGEGTLGDYTDKLIF.

Worth noting for this clone: TCRdb's protein, taken from a much larger clone, differs from this DNA's translation at residue 14, likely owing to a read error; the protein displayed comes from the DNA. The V and J genes are TRDV1 and TRDJ1; 9 nucleotides line up with TRDD2. Per the germline V gene, CDR1 is TSWWSYY and CDR2 is QGS. Trimming removed 1 base from V and 7 bases from J; junction bases left unmatched: 19. CDR3 length equals 19 residues. The CDR3 spells CALGEPTPSYDRDRGKLIF. For the CDR3, the DNA is TGTGCTCTTGGGGAACCAACCCCTTCCTACGACAGAGACAGGGGTAAACTCATCTTT.

The table lists this clone with many counts. Possible read error: a much larger clone is one base away. The V gene is TRDV1, the J gene TRDJ1; D unclear. Trimming took off 8 bases at V and 3 bases at J, with 22 bases between the two ends. The germline CDR1 and CDR2 sequences are TSWWSYY and QGS. This CDR3 is 16 amino acids long. The CDR3 protein is CALLTSTRSSADKLIF. CDR3 DNA sequence: TGTGCTCTTCTGACCTCAACAAGGAGTTCGGCCGATAAACTCATCTTT.

This clone has a handful of counts. The V call is TRDV1, the J call TRDJ1; the match to TRDD3 covers 11 bases. The ends lost 0 bases at V and 7 bases at J; junction bases unmatched: 13. Germline V CDR1 and CDR2: TSWWSYY, QGS. The CDR3 has 18 residues. The CDR3 coding sequence is TGTGCTCTTGGGGAACTTTCGTCGATCTGGGGGATACCCGGTAAACTCATCTTT. Translating gives CALGELSSIWGIPGKLIF.

Comment on this clone: A far larger clone is off by one base, so a read error is likely. At the DNA level, this CDR3 is encoded by other sequences in the same sample as well. The chain uses TRDV2 and TRDJ1; 9 nucleotides line up with TRDD3. The CDR3 covers 20 residues. The germline CDR1 and CDR2 sequences are GEAIGNYY and EKD. The CDR3 reads CACDTMPSIGDTRGFDKLIF. The CDR3, as DNA: TGCGCCTGTGACACCATGCCTAGTATAGGGGATACGCGCGGATTCGATAAACTCATCTTT.

At least ten counts were recorded for this clone. TCRdb's protein, taken from a much larger clone, differs from this DNA's translation at residue 7, likely owing to a read error; the protein displayed comes from the DNA. The chain employs TRDV1 and TRDJ1; 7 bases line up with TRDD3. V lost 0 bases and J lost 3; bases outside the gene matches: 13. CDR3 length: 18 amino acids. CDR1 is TSWWSYY and CDR2 is QGS in the germline V gene. CDR3 in DNA: TGTGCTCTTGGGGAACTAGCGGGTTCAGGATACGGAGCCGATAAACTCATCTTT. It encodes CALGELAGSGYGADKLIF.

In this sample, this clone turned up many times. TCRdb records a much larger clone's protein for this DNA, with a difference at residue 15 that likely arises from a read error; the protein given is the translation of the DNA. This chain uses TRDV1 with TRDJ1; D might be TRDD2 (6 bases). This CDR3 region has 17 residues. Germline V gene lookup returns CDR1 TSWWSYY and CDR2 QGS. For the CDR3, the DNA is TGTGCTCTTGGGGAACCCTTATCTTCCTGGGCAGGACGTAAACCCATCTTT. It codes for CALGEPLSSWAGRKPIF.